Below, 15 T cell receptor beta chains from the same sample are listed, as sequenced in a study of OX40 agonist ivuxolimab in advanced cancers. TCRdb keeps only in-frame clones here, not all; method: immunoSEQ multiplex PCR. The table has 30,000 to 45,000 clones, 65% to 80% seen once. Material: CD4+ or CD8+ T cells sorted from blood, obtained in a trial of the OX40 agonist ivuxolimab. Receptors originate from an adult with an advanced solid tumor such as melanoma, head and neck, liver or kidney cancer.

This rearrangement joins TRBV6-4 to TRBJ2-3; 7 bases are a match to TRBD2. V gave up 4 bases and J gave up 3 bases; unmatched junction bases: 7. The CDR3 sequence is 15 residues long. Germline CDR1 and CDR2: MRHNA and SNTAGT. The CDR3 reads CASSARGDGTDTQYF. CDR3 nucleotides: TGTGCCAGCAGTGCCCGGGGGGATGGTACAGATACGCAGTATTTT.

The chain joins TRBV5-8 to TRBJ2-1, with D tentatively TRBD1 or TRBD2 (6 bases each). Germline V CDR1 and CDR2: SGHTS, YDEGEE. There are 14 residues in the CDR3. V gave up 2 bases and J gave up 6 bases, with 12 bases separating them. The CDR3 region has the DNA TGTGCCAGCAGCTTTCCGTCGGGGGCCAATGAGCAGTTCTTC. Translation: CASSFPSGANEQFF.

This rearrangement joins TRBV18 to TRBJ2-6; D perhaps matches TRBD1 (6 bases). V dropped 3 bases and J dropped 0 bases, with 12 bases sitting between them. The CDR3 is 17 amino acids. The germline V gene encodes CDR1 KGHSH and CDR2 LQKENI. The CDR3 DNA reads as TGTGCCAGCTCACCTTACCGGGACAACTCTGGGGCCAACGTCCTGACTTTC. It yields the protein CASSPYRDNSGANVLTF.

The chain links TRBV5-6 to TRBJ2-3; D is possibly TRBD1 (6 bases). Germline CDR1 reads SGHDT; CDR2 reads YYEEEE. V lost 0 bases, J lost 6 bases, and 17 bases lay in between. The length of the CDR3 is 16 residues. The CDR3 protein is CASSLDGTQRWDTQYF. The CDR3 region has the DNA TGTGCCAGCAGCTTGGACGGGACACAACGATGGGATACGCAGTATTTT.

This chain uses TRBV1 with TRBJ2-3; the listed D gene, TRBD2, was not tested against the DNA. TRBV1 is described as a pseudogene. This CDR3 spans 16 amino acids. CDR3 loop: CTSSQEASGGTDTQYF. The CDR3 nucleotides are TGCACCAGCAGCCAAGAGGCTAGCGGGGGCACAGATACGCAGTATTTT.

The chain has TRBV29-1 and TRBJ2-3; either TRBD1 or TRBD2 may supply D (5 bases each). The germline CDR1 and CDR2 sequences are SQVTM and ANQGSEA. The CDR3 is 14 amino acids. V gave up 0 bases and J gave up 1 base, with 8 bases separating them. The CDR3 sequence is CSVEERGGTDTQYF. In nucleotides, the CDR3 is TGCAGCGTTGAAGAGAGGGGCGGCACAGATACGCAGTATTTT.

This sequence joins TRBV7-2 and TRBJ2-3; no definite D call. Germline assignment: CDR1 SGHTA and CDR2 FQGNSA. The CDR3 sequence is 12 residues long. V was trimmed by 0 bases and J by 6 bases, leaving 4 bases between them. CDR3 sequence (DNA): TGTGCCAGCAGCTTAGCGATCGATACGCAGTATTTT. Its translation is CASSLAIDTQYF.

The rearrangement links TRBV19 to TRBJ1-5; a weak D match, TRBD1 (6 bases). The V and J ends lost 4 bases and 7 bases respectively, with 14 bases between them. Germline V gene data show CDR1 as LNHDA and CDR2 as SQIVND (reference sequence). This CDR3 has 14 amino acids. The CDR3 loop is CASSTTGRGQPQHF. The CDR3 nucleotides read TGTGCCAGTAGTACAACAGGGAGAGGGCAGCCCCAGCATTTT.

The chain is built from TRBV2 and TRBJ2-1, with a weak D call TRBD1 (6 bases). Germline values: CDR1 SNHLY, CDR2 FYNNEI. Trimming pared 8 bases from V and 5 bases from J, leaving 13 bases between. The CDR3 runs 13 residues. In nucleotides, the CDR3 is TGTGCCAGCCGCCAAGACAGGAACAATGAGCAGTTCTTC. Protein sequence: CASRQDRNNEQFF. The entire variable domain, with the rest obtained from reference TRBV2 and TRBJ2-1, is as follows: EPEVTQTPSHQVTQMGQEVILRCVPISNHLYFYWYRQILGQKVEFLVSFYNNEISEKSEIFDDQFSVERPDGSNFTLKIRSTKLEDSAMYFCASRQDRNNEQFFGPGTRLTVL.

V and J are TRBV5-6 and TRBJ2-1; 8 bases fit TRBD1. CDR1 is SGHDT, CDR2 YYEEEE, per germline. V lost 6 bases, J lost 3 bases, and 8 bases stayed unmatched. The CDR3 covers 15 residues. The CDR3 loop is CASILTGVGYNEQFF. In DNA, the CDR3 is TGTGCCAGCATCCTGACAGGGGTGGGCTACAATGAGCAGTTCTTC. Full variable domain (outside the CDR3, taken from reference TRBV5-6 and TRBJ2-1): DAGVTQSPTHLIKTRGQQVTLRCSPKSGHDTVSWYQQALGQGPQFIFQYYEEEERQRGNFPDRFSGHQFPNYSSELNVNALLLGDSALYLCASILTGVGYNEQFFGPGTRLTVL.

The V call is TRBV6-1, the J call TRBJ2-1, with D hard to call. V was trimmed by 4 bases and J by 3 bases, leaving 13 bases between them. The CDR3 consists of 15 residues. Germline-derived CDR1 and CDR2 are MNHNS and SASEGT. The CDR3 here is CASSATASNYNEQFF. The CDR3 DNA is TGTGCCAGCAGTGCTACAGCGTCCAACTACAATGAGCAGTTCTTC.

This chain connects TRBV5-1 to TRBJ2-3; D possibly corresponds to TRBD2 (6 bases). The CDR3 extends over 15 amino acids. Trimming removed 4 bases at V and 6 bases at J, with 18 bases between. Germline values: CDR1 SGHRS, CDR2 YFSETQ. The CDR3 DNA reads TGCGCCAGCAGCCCGGGGGTATCCGTTGGGGATACGCAGTATTTT. Protein product: CASSPGVSVGDTQYF.

V usage is TRBV5-4 and J usage is TRBJ2-2; D is perhaps TRBD2 (5 bases). V was shortened by 0 bases and J by 1 base, with 13 bases between the two germline ends. Germline V gene sequence: CDR1 SGHNT, CDR2 YYREEE (reference sequence). The CDR3 covers 17 residues. The CDR3 sequence: CASSLEGLAKNTGELFF. In DNA, the CDR3 is TGTGCCAGCAGCTTGGAAGGACTCGCCAAGAACACCGGGGAGCTGTTTTTT. The complete variable domain, with remaining parts taken from reference TRBV5-4 and TRBJ2-2, reads ETGVTQSPTHLIKTRGQQVTLRCSSQSGHNTVSWYQQALGQGPQFIFQYYREEENGRGNFPPRFSGLQFPNYSSELNVNALELDDSALYLCASSLEGLAKNTGELFFGEGSRLTVL.

CDR3 loop: CASSPRGDSGNTIYF. In nucleotides, the CDR3 is TGTGCCAGCTCACCGCGGGGGGACTCTGGAAACACCATATATTTT. The chain carries TRBV18 and TRBJ1-3, with D perhaps TRBD1 (5 bases). The length of the CDR3 is 15 residues. Between the trimmed V and J ends, which lost 3 bases and 0 bases, there was a span of 9 bases. The germline CDR1 and CDR2 sequences are KGHSH and LQKENI.

J is TRBJ2-7 and V is TRBV7-9; the match to TRBD2 covers 7 bases. Germline CDR1 is SEHNR and CDR2 is FQNEAQ (reference sequence). This CDR3 has 14 residues. V lost 5 bases to trimming and J lost 4 bases; unmatched junction nucleotides: 8. CDR3 region: CASSPDSGVYEQYF. The CDR3 coding sequence is TGTGCCAGCAGCCCCGACAGCGGGGTTTACGAGCAGTACTTC.